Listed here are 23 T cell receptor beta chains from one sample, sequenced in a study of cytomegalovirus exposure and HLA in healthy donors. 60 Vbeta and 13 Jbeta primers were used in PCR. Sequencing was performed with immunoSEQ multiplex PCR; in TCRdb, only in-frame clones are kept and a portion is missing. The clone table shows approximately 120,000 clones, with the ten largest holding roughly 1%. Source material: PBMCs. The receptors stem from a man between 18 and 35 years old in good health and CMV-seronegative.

The CDR3 sequence: CASSQDRDTQETQYF. The CDR3 DNA is TGCGCCAGCAGCCAAGATAGGGACACTCAAGAGACCCAGTACTTC. The chain carries TRBV4-1 and TRBJ2-5; D might be TRBD1 (6 bases). Per the germline V gene, CDR1 is MGHRA and CDR2 is YSYEKL. V lost 0 bases and J lost 2, with 10 bases in between. The CDR3 totals 15 residues.

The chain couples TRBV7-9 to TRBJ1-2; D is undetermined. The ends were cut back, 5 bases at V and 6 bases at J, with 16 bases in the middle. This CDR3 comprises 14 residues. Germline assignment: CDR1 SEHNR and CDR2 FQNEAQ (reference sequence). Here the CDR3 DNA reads TGTGCCAGCAGCCCATTAATAAGGGAGAATGGCTACACCTTC. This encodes CASSPLIRENGYTF.

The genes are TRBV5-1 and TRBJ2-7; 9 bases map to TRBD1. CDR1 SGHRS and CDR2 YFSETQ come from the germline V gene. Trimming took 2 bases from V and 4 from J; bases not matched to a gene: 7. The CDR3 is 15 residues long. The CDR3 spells CASSFLQGAEYEQYF. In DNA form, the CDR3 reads TGCGCCAGCAGCTTCCTACAGGGGGCGGAGTACGAGCAGTACTTC.

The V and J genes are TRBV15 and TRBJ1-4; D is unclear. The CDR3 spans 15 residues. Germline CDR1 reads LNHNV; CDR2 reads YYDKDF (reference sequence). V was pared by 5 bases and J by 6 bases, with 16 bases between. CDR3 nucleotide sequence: TGTGCCACCAGCCCTTTCGGCAGGAAGGATGAAAAACTGTTTTTT. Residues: CATSPFGRKDEKLFF. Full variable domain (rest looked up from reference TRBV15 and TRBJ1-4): DAMVIQNPRYQVTQFGKPVTLSCSQTLNHNVMYWYQQKSSQAPKLLFHYYDKDFNNEADTPDNFQSRRPNTSFCFLDIRSPGLGDTAMYLCATSPFGRKDEKLFFGSGTQLSVL.

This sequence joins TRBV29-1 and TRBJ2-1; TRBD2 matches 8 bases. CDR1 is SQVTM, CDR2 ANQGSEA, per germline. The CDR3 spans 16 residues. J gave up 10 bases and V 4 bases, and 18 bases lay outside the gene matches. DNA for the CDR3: TGCAGCGTTGTCCCCCCCGGGGGGGCGTCGGAGGAAGAGCAGTTCTTC. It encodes CSVVPPGGASEEEQFF.

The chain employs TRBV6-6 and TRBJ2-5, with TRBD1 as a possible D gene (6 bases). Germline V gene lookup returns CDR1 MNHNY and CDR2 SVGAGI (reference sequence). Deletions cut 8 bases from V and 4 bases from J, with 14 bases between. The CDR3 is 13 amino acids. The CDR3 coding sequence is TGTGCCAGCCAGTCAACAGGGATAGAGACCCAGTACTTC. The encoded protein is CASQSTGIETQYF.

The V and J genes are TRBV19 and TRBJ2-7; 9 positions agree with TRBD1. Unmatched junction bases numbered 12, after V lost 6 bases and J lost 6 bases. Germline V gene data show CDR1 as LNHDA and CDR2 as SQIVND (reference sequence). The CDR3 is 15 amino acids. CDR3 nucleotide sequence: TGTGCCAGTAGCACATTCACAGGGGGCGGTCCCGAGCAGTACTTC. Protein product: CASSTFTGGGPEQYF.

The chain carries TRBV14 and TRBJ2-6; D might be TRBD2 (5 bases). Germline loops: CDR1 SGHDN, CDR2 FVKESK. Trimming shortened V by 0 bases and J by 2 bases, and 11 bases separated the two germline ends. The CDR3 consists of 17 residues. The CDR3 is CASSQDLRATGANVLTF. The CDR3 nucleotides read TGTGCCAGCAGCCAAGATTTGCGGGCTACTGGGGCCAACGTCCTGACTTTC.

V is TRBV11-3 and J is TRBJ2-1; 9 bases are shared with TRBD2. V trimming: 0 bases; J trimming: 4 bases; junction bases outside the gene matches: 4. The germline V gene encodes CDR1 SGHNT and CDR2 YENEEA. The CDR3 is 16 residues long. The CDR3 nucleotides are TGTGCCAGCAGCTTAGATTTGGCGGGAGGGTACAATGAGCAGTTCTTC. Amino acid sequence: CASSLDLAGGYNEQFF.

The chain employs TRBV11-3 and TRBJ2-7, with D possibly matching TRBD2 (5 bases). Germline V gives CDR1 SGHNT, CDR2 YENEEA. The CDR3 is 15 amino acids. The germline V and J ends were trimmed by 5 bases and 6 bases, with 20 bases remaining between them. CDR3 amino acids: CASSPSPGREGEQYF. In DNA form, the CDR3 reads TGTGCCAGCAGCCCCTCTCCAGGCCGCGAGGGCGAGCAGTACTTC.

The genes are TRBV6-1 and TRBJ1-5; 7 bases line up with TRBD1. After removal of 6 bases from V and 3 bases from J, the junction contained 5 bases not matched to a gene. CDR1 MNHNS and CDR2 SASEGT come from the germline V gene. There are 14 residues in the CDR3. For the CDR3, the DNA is TGTGCCAGCAGGCTCAGGGGGGCCAATCAGCCCCAGCATTTT. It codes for CASRLRGANQPQHF.

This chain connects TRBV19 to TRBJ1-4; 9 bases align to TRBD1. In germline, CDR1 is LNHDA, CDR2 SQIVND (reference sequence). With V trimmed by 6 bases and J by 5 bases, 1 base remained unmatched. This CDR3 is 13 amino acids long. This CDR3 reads CASRDRGNEKLFF. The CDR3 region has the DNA TGTGCCAGTAGAGACAGGGGGAATGAAAAACTGTTTTTT.

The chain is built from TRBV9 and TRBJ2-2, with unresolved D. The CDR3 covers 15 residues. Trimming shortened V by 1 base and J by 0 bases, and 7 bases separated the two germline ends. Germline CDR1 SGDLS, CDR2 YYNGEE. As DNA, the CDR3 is TGTGCCAGCAGCGTATGGGCCTCGAACACCGGGGAGCTGTTTTTT. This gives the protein CASSVWASNTGELFF. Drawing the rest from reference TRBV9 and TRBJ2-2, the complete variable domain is DSGVTQTPKHLITATGQRVTLRCSPRSGDLSVYWYQQSLDQGLQFLIQYYNGEERAKGNILERFSAQQFPDLHSELNLSSLELGDSALYFCASSVWASNTGELFFGEGSRLTVL.

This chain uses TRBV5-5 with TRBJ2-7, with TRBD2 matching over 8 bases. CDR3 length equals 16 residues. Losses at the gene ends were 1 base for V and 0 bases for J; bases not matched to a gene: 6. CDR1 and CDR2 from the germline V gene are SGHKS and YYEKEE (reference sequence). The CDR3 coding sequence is TGTGCCAGCAGCTTGACGGGGGGGGGCCCCTCCTACGAGCAGTACTTC. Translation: CASSLTGGGPSYEQYF.

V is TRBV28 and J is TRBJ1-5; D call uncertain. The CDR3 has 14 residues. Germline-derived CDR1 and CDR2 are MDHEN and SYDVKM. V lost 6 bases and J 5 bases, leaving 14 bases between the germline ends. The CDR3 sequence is CASRSWREDQPQHF. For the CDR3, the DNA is TGTGCCAGCAGAAGTTGGAGGGAGGATCAGCCCCAGCATTTT.

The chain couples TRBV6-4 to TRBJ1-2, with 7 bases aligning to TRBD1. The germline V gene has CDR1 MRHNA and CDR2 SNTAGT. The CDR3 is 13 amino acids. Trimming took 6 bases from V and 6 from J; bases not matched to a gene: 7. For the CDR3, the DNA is TGTGCCAGCAGGGGGACAGACTGGGATGGCTACACCTTC. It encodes CASRGTDWDGYTF.

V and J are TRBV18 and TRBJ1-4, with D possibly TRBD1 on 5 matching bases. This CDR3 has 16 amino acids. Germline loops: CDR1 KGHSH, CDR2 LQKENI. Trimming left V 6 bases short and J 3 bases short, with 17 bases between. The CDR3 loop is CASSPTPGGANEKLFF. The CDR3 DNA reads TGTGCCAGCTCGCCTACCCCGGGGGGAGCTAATGAAAAACTGTTTTTT.

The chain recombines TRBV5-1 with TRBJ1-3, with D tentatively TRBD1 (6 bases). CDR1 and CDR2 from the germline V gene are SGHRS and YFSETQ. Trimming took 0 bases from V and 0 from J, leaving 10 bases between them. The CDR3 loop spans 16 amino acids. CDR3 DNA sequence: TGCGCCAGCAGCTTGGACGGACAGCGCTCTGGAAACACCATATATTTT. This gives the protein CASSLDGQRSGNTIYF.

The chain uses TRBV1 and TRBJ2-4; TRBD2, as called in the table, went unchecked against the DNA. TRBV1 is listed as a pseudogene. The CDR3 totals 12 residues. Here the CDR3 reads CTSSGGKNIQYF. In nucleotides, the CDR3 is TGCACCAGCAGCGGCGGGAAAAACATTCAGTACTTC.

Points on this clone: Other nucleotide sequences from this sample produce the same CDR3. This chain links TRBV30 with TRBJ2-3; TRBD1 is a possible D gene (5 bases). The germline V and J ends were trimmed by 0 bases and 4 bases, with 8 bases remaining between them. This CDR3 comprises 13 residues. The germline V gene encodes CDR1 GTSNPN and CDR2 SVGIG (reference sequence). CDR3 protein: CAWSVRRADTQYF. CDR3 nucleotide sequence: TGTGCCTGGAGTGTTCGCAGGGCAGATACGCAGTATTTT. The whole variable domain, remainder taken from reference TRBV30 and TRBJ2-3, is SQTIHQWPATLVQPVGSPLSLECTVEGTSNPNLYWYRQAAGRGLQLLFYSVGIGQISSEVPQNLSASRPQDRQFILSSKKLLLSDSGFYLCAWSVRRADTQYFGPGTRLTVL.

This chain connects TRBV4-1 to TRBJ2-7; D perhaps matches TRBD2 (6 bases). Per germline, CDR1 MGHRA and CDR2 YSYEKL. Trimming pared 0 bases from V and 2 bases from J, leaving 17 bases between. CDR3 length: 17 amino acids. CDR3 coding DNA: TGCGCCAGCAGCCAAGATCGAGGCAGCGGGCAACCCTACGAGCAGTACTTC. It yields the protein CASSQDRGSGQPYEQYF.

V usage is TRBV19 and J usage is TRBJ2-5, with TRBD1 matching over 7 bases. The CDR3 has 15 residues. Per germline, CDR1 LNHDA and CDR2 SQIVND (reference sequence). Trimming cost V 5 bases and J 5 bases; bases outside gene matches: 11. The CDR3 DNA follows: TGTGCCAGTAGTGGGAGAACAGGGGCGATGGAGACCCAGTACTTC. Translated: CASSGRTGAMETQYF.

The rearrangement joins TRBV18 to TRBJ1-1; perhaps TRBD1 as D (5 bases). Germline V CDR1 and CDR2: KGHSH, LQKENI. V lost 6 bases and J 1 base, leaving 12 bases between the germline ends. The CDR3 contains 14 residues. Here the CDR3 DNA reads TGTGCCAGCTCGCGGAAAGGGGCGAACACTGAAGCTTTCTTT. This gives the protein CASSRKGANTEAFF.